The 17 T cell receptor beta chains below come from one sample, sequenced in a study of T cell repertoires in cytomegalovirus infection. In TCRdb, the reads were re-called with MiXCR into one record per CDR3 protein. The table shows approximately 730,000 distinct CDR3 sequences, with approximately 32% occurring only once. Their antigen targets remain unknown. The sample consisted of cultured CD8+ T cells from PBMCs, taken from culture after CMV antigen stimulation. The receptor source for this set is a human donor in good health (CMV status not recorded). Some clones in this sample may be carry-over from other donors' samples.

This clonotype was counted many times. The chain uses TRBV7-6 and TRBJ2-5; perhaps D is TRBD1 or TRBD2 (6 bases each). From germline, CDR1 is SGHVS and CDR2 FNYEAQ. V gave up 0 bases and J gave up 5 bases, with 13 bases separating them. CDR3 size: 15 residues. This CDR3 reads CASSLAGGGWETQYF. For the CDR3, the DNA is TGTGCCAGCAGCTTAGCGGGGGGCGGATGGGAGACCCAGTACTTC.

There are many counts of this clonotype. For the CDR3, the DNA is TGTGCCAGTAGGGGGACAGCTCTCAACGAGCAGTACTTC. This sequence encodes CASRGTALNEQYF. This chain joins TRBV7-2 and TRBJ2-7; TRBD1 aligns across 7 bases. The CDR3 spans 13 residues. Looked up from germline, CDR1 is SGHTA and CDR2 is FQGNSA. V dropped 9 bases and J dropped 5; count of bases not matched to a gene: 10.

V is TRBV7-8 and J is TRBJ1-2, with D maybe TRBD1 (6 bases). V lost 5 bases and J 5 bases, leaving 15 bases between the germline ends. This CDR3 comprises 14 residues. Germline CDR1 and CDR2: SGHVS and FQNEAQ. Written as DNA, the CDR3 is TGTGCCAGCAGCCCCCTGGACAGCCTTTATGGCTACACCTTC. It specifies CASSPLDSLYGYTF.

J is TRBJ1-2 and V is TRBV7-6, with 9 bases that match TRBD1. Losses at the gene ends were 5 bases for V and 4 bases for J; bases not matched to a gene: 5. Per the germline V gene, CDR1 is SGHVS and CDR2 is FNYEAQ. This CDR3 region has 14 residues. The CDR3 here is CASSTTGGSYGYTF. The CDR3, as DNA: TGTGCCAGCAGCACTACAGGGGGCTCCTATGGCTACACCTTC.

This chain joins TRBV5-1 and TRBJ2-7, with D maybe TRBD2 (6 bases). The V end was cut by 0 bases, the J end by 3 bases, with 13 bases between. The CDR3 loop spans 15 amino acids. Germline CDR1 SGHRS, CDR2 YFSETQ. In DNA form, the CDR3 reads TGCGCCAGCAGCTTGGTCCAGGGAGGAAACTACGAGCAGTACTTC. It is translated as CASSLVQGGNYEQYF.

This clonotype showed up just a few times. The V and J genes are TRBV4-1 and TRBJ1-2; no definite D call. The CDR3 is 14 residues long. V was trimmed by 0 bases and J by 4 bases, leaving 9 bases between them. From germline, CDR1 is MGHRA and CDR2 YSYEKL. CDR3 residues: CASSQDLGAYGYTF. In DNA, the CDR3 is TGCGCCAGCAGCCAAGATCTGGGAGCCTATGGCTACACCTTC.

The chain links TRBV27 to TRBJ2-1, with a weak D call TRBD1 (5 bases). Germline CDR1 is MNHEY and CDR2 is SMNVEV (reference sequence). The CDR3 totals 13 residues. The V gene lost 4 bases and the J gene lost 4 bases, with 8 bases spanning the gap. In DNA, the CDR3 is TGTGCCAGCAGTTGGCAGGGTTACAATGAGCAGTTCTTC. This gives the protein CASSWQGYNEQFF.

This clonotype was seen at least ten times. The J gene is TRBJ2-4, the V gene TRBV7-9; D is unclear. Per the germline V gene, CDR1 is SEHNR and CDR2 is FQNEAQ (reference sequence). This CDR3 is 17 amino acids long. Trimming took off 3 bases at V and 0 bases at J, with 15 bases between the two ends. CDR3 sequence: CASSFGPQELAKNIQYF. DNA for the CDR3: TGTGCCAGCAGCTTCGGTCCGCAAGAACTAGCCAAAAACATTCAGTACTTC.

This clonotype was recorded a few times. The chain recombines TRBV27 with TRBJ2-2, with D possibly matching TRBD2 (6 bases). The CDR3 runs to 16 residues. Germline V gives CDR1 MNHEY, CDR2 SMNVEV (reference sequence). Trimming removed 3 bases from V and 4 bases from J, with 15 bases in between. The CDR3 DNA reads TGTGCCAGCAGTTTTTTTGCGGGACGTAGCACCGGGGAGCTGTTTTTT. The encoded protein is CASSFFAGRSTGELFF.

The chain joins TRBV12-3 or TRBV12-4 to TRBJ1-2, with 8 bases that match TRBD1. After removal of 1 base from V and 7 bases from J, the junction contained 14 bases not matched to a gene. The CDR3 sequence is 17 residues long. CDR3 protein: CASSLEILVQGDGGYTF. CDR3 coding DNA: TGTGCCAGCAGTTTAGAAATCTTGGTACAGGGGGACGGTGGCTACACCTTC.

The V gene is TRBV15, the J gene TRBJ2-7; D not resolved. Trimming stripped 0 bases from V and 4 bases from J, with 10 bases between. The CDR3 runs to 14 residues. In germline, CDR1 is LNHNV, CDR2 YYDKDF (reference sequence). CDR3 in amino acids: CATSRDTRLYEQYF. CDR3 in DNA: TGTGCCACCAGCAGAGATACAAGATTGTACGAGCAGTACTTC.

This clonotype was seen more than once but under ten times. The V gene is TRBV7-6, the J gene TRBJ2-3, with 9 bases matching TRBD2. This CDR3 is built from 14 residues. V lost 4 bases, J lost 10 bases, and 9 bases stayed unmatched. Germline V CDR1 and CDR2: SGHVS, FNYEAQ. The CDR3 DNA follows: TGTGCCAGCAGCTCCTTGGGACTAGCCCTCTCGCAGTATTTT. It translates to CASSSLGLALSQYF. The entire variable domain, with the rest obtained from reference TRBV7-6 and TRBJ2-3, is as follows: GAGVSQSPRYKVTKRGQDVALRCDPISGHVSLYWYRQALGQGPEFLTYFNYEAQQDKSGLPNDRFSAERPEGSISTLTIQRTEQRDSAMYRCASSSLGLALSQYFGPGTRLTVL.

This clonotype was observed a single time. The V and J genes are TRBV5-1 and TRBJ2-1; 7 nucleotides match TRBD2. The CDR3 loop spans 18 amino acids. From germline, CDR1 is SGHRS and CDR2 YFSETQ. Trimming at V came to 4 bases and at J to 1 base, leaving 14 bases not matched to a gene. CDR3 DNA sequence: TGCGCCAGCAGCCTCACACCAGGGAGGGGAGGGTCCTACAATGAGCAGTTCTTC. This translates into CASSLTPGRGGSYNEQFF.

Only a few counts were recorded for this clonotype. The V and J genes are TRBV19 and TRBJ2-7; D gene unclear. The V end lost 5 bases, the J end lost 0 bases, and 11 bases lay between the germline ends. Germline V gene lookup returns CDR1 LNHDA and CDR2 SQIVND (reference sequence). The CDR3 runs 14 residues. The chain's CDR3 is CASSHADGSYEQYF. CDR3 coding DNA: TGTGCCAGTAGTCACGCCGACGGCTCCTACGAGCAGTACTTC. Supplemented by reference TRBV19 and TRBJ2-7, the full variable domain reads DGGITQSPKYLFRKEGQNVTLSCEQNLNHDAMYWYRQDPGQGLRLIYYSQIVNDFQKGDIAEGYSVSREKKESFPLTVTSAQKNPTAFYLCASSHADGSYEQYFGPGTRLTVT.

The chain is built from TRBV12-3 or TRBV12-4 and TRBJ1-6, with D hard to call. V was trimmed by 6 bases and J by 0 bases, leaving 6 bases between them. This CDR3 is 14 amino acids long. The CDR3 sequence: CASRSNSYNSPLHF. The CDR3 nucleotides are TGTGCCAGCAGGTCCAACTCCTATAATTCACCCCTCCACTTT.

A few counts support this clonotype. The V call is TRBV28, the J call TRBJ2-7, with D tentatively TRBD1 (6 bases). The CDR3 loop spans 14 amino acids. V shed 3 bases and J shed 6 bases, with 15 bases lying between them. Germline-derived CDR1 and CDR2 are MDHEN and SYDVKM. The CDR3 DNA sequence: TGTGCCAGCAGTTTGCCGGGCACAGGGCGCGAGCAGTACGTC. Its protein is CASSLPGTGREQYV.

This clonotype was observed a few times. This sequence joins TRBV11-3 and TRBJ2-3, with TRBD1 matching over 7 bases. The CDR3 contains 15 residues. Germline V lookup: CDR1 SGHNT, CDR2 YENEEA. Unmatched junction bases numbered 6, after V lost 6 bases and J lost 0 bases. The DNA of the CDR3 is TGTGCCAGCAGTCGGGGACAGTCTAGCACAGATACGCAGTATTTT. It encodes CASSRGQSSTDTQYF. The full variable domain, in which reference TRBV11-3 and TRBJ2-3 provide the parts outside the CDR3, is EAGVVQSPRYKIIEKKQPVAFWCNPISGHNTLYWYLQNLGQGPELLIRYENEEAVDDSQLPKDRFSAERLKGVDSTLKIQPAELGDSAVYLCASSRGQSSTDTQYFGPGTRLTVL.